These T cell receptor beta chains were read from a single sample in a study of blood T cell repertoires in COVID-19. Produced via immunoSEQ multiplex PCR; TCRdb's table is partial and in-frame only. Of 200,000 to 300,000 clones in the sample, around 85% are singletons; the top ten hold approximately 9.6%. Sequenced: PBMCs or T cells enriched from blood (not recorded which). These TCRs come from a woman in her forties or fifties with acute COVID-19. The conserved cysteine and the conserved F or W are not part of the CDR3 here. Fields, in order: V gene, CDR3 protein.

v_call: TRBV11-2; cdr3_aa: ASSSATYYEQY
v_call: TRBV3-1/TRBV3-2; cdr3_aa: ASSQVLSGGNYGYT
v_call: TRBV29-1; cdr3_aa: SVREPPDSPLH
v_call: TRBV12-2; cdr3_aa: ASRRKQAGDREKLF
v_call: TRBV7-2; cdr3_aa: ASSGVAGGTYEQY
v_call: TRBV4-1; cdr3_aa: ASPDTRSGNTIY
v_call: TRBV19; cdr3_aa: ASSMLAGGYEQY
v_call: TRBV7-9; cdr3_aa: ATRDPPRDTQY
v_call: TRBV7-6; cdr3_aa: ASSLVPGEHGYT
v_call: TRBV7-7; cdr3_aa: ASSSTSGGALETQY
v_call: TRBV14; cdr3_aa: ASSPQTVNTEAF
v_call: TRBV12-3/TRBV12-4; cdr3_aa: ASFNRGYGYT
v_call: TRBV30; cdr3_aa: AGDRDGAEAF
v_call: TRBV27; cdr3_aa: ASSLRATGSYEQY
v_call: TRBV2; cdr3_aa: ASSQRGGATNEKLF
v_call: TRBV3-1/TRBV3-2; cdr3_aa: ASSQESQGNPYEQY
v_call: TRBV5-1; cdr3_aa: ASSPGQGAKNIQY
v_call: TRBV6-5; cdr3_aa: ASSYYLAGGLYEQY